This T cell receptor beta chain was identified in a study of tumor-infiltrating lymphocytes in primary liver carcinoma. Study-wide context: Patients diagnosed with primary liver carcinoma received treatment through surgical resection.

TCR beta cDNA was prepared out of around 460 ng total RNA by means of a constant-region primer. Three rounds of nested multiplex PCR with slightly modified ARM-PCR produced TCR beta libraries. TCRdb called the multiplex PCR reads again in MiXCR, with one record for every CDR3 protein. Among approximately 210,000 distinct CDR3 sequences listed, about 65% were seen once. In regard to this clonotype: What it binds is unknown. Given a much more abundant clone one base away, this may be a read error.

Notes on the study in general: The samples were not sorted (they were bulk), so CD4+ and CD8+ repertoires were not compared.

The study extracted blood RNA from unsorted whole blood and also extracted germline DNA. The TCR originated in a woman aged 60-75 years with primary liver carcinoma and hepatitis B virus infection. The sequenced sample consisted of peripheral blood.

CDR3 region: CATSGLTPSLSYNEQFF. The CDR3 region has the DNA TGTGCCACCAGTGGTTTGACTCCGAGTTTATCCTACAATGAGCAGTTCTTC. This chain joins TRBV24-1 and TRBJ2-1, with no clear D. CDR1 is KGHDR and CDR2 is SFDVKD in the germline V gene. The CDR3 length is 17 residues.